What follows are 17 T cell receptor beta chains derived from one specimen sequenced in a study of breast tumors, draining lymph nodes, adjacent tissues (dated by TCRdb to about 2016). The lymph node samples were taken from the axillary draining lymph nodes of breast cancer patients. The library came from multiplex PCR. Sequencing was carried out with an Illumina HiSeq 2000. TCRdb trimmed public reads at Q25 via fastp, called clones via MiXCR and kept in-frame beta chains. Each entry merges the rows of one CDR3 protein and shows their most common DNA and genes. A total of under 250,000 distinct CDR3 sequences appear in this sample, about 30% of them only once. The ten largest clones represent 1.1% to 1.5% of the sample. Sequencing input: axillary lymph node tissue. These receptors were collected from a female donor with breast cancer. Some clones in this sample may be carry-over from other donors' samples.

This clonotype has just a few counts. This sequence may be a read error, since a much larger clone differs from it by one base. The chain links TRBV20-1 to TRBJ2-1; D possibly corresponds to TRBD2 (5 bases). V was trimmed by 3 bases and J by 4 bases, leaving 16 bases between them. The germline V gene encodes CDR1 DFQATT and CDR2 SNEGSKA (reference sequence). The CDR3 covers 15 residues. The CDR3, as DNA: TGCAGTGCTAGTGAAAGCGGTAGACAATACAATGAGCAGTTCTTC. Translation gives CSASESGRQYNEQFF.

The sample holds many counts of this clonotype. The V and J genes are TRBV18 and TRBJ2-3; TRBD2 matches 7 bases. The CDR3 consists of 15 residues. From germline, CDR1 is KGHSH and CDR2 LQKENI. V lost 3 bases, J lost 2 bases, and 5 bases stayed unmatched. The CDR3 bases are TGTGCCAGCTCACCCCGAGCGGGAACCACAGATACGCAGTATTTT. It yields the protein CASSPRAGTTDTQYF.

Notes on this clonotype: Here the CDR3 omits its conserved ending phenylalanine or tryptophan, so a read error is the likely source. The chain employs TRBV18 and TRBJ2-3; D unresolved. Trimming cost V 6 bases and J 1 base, with 11 bases left between them. The CDR3 loop spans 14 amino acids. Germline values: CDR1 KGHSH, CDR2 LQKENI. CDR3 region: CASSRLPGTDTQYL. The CDR3 DNA is TGTGCCAGCTCCCGCTTACCGGGCACAGATACGCAGTATCTT.

This clonotype was seen ten or more times. CDR3 sequence: CASGYGRGNEKLFF. CDR3 nucleotides: TGCGCCAGCGGATACGGGAGAGGTAATGAAAAACTGTTTTTT. The rearrangement joins TRBV5-1 to TRBJ1-4; D remains unclear. Trimming took 7 bases from V and 4 from J, leaving 14 bases between them. Germline assignment: CDR1 SGHRS and CDR2 YFSETQ. The CDR3 runs to 14 residues.

Worth noting for this clonotype: It may be a read error: a sequence one base away is much more abundant. The chain combines TRBV20-1 with TRBJ2-2; D may be TRBD1 or TRBD2 (5 bases each). This CDR3 spans 13 amino acids. CDR1 and CDR2 from the germline V gene are DFQATT and SNEGSKA (reference sequence). The CDR3 DNA reads as TGCAGTGCTAGGTCTCTCAACACCGGGGCGCTGTTTTTT. It yields the protein CSARSLNTGALFF.

This clonotype was counted at least ten times. The chain joins TRBV5-1 to TRBJ1-2; 10 positions match TRBD1. Germline assignment: CDR1 SGHRS and CDR2 YFSETQ. The V and J ends lost 0 bases and 8 bases, in that order; junction bases with no gene match: 10. The CDR3 totals 16 residues. This CDR3 reads CASSLAGTGAQFGYTF. The DNA of the CDR3 is TGCGCCAGCAGCTTGGCGGGGACAGGGGCCCAGTTCGGCTACACCTTC.

Details on this clonotype: The junction does not match germline at one end; this may be a read error. The chain joins TRBV7-2 to TRBJ2-1, with 13 bases identical to TRBD2. Germline-derived CDR1 and CDR2 are SGHTA and FQGNSA. CDR3 size: 15 residues. This CDR3 reads CASSPLAGGPDEQPF. The CDR3 nucleotides read TGTGCCAGCAGCCCACTAGCGGGAGGGCCAGATGAGCAGCCCTTC.

With respect to this clonotype: This likely comes from a read error, as the CDR3 has no conserved phenylalanine or tryptophan at its end. This chain connects TRBV6-5 to TRBJ2-1, with 8 bases that match TRBD1. CDR1 is MNHEY and CDR2 is SVGAGI in the germline V gene. V lost 4 bases, J lost 5 bases, and 7 bases stayed unmatched. The CDR3 totals 15 residues. This CDR3 reads CASSFRGLDNNEQFI. CDR3 DNA sequence: TGTGCCAGCAGTTTCAGGGGGCTGGATAACAATGAGCAGTTCATC.

This clonotype was counted at least ten times. The chain links TRBV4-1 to TRBJ2-1; D may be TRBD1 (6 bases). The CDR3 totals 15 residues. Trimming pared 4 bases from V and 7 bases from J, leaving 17 bases between. Germline CDR1 MGHRA, CDR2 YSYEKL. As DNA, the CDR3 is TGCGCCAGCAGCCCTACAGGGATCGAATCGAATGAGCAGTTCTTC. It specifies CASSPTGIESNEQFF.

This clonotype was counted many times. The chain couples TRBV19 to TRBJ2-3; D remains ambiguous. V was cut by 2 bases and J by 4 bases, with 10 bases left in between. CDR1 is LNHDA and CDR2 is SQIVND in the germline V gene (reference sequence). The CDR3 spans 14 residues. The CDR3 is CASSIILFSDTQYF. DNA for the CDR3: TGTGCCAGTAGTATAATCCTTTTCTCAGATACGCAGTATTTT.

This clonotype was observed many times. The chain is built from TRBV5-5 and TRBJ2-2; weak D call: TRBD1 (5 bases). This CDR3 is 15 amino acids long. The germline gives CDR1 SGHKS, CDR2 YYEKEE (reference sequence). V gave up 3 bases and J gave up 6 bases, with 15 bases separating them. CDR3 amino acids: CASSSTTGSSGELFF. DNA for the CDR3: TGTGCCAGCAGCTCGACCACAGGCTCCTCCGGGGAGCTGTTTTTT.

On this clonotype itself: A much larger clone is a single base away; this may be a read error. The gene calls are TRBV6-4 and TRBJ2-4; D might be TRBD2 (6 bases). The CDR3 sequence is 18 residues long. CDR1 MRHNA and CDR2 SNTAGT come from the germline V gene. V lost 5 bases to trimming and J lost 1 base, with 21 bases between them. CDR3 in DNA: TGTGCCAGCAGTTGGCGGGGTCAGAACACGGGGGCCAAAAACATTCAGTACTTC. It translates to CASSWRGQNTGAKNIQYF.

The rearrangement links TRBV14 to TRBJ2-6; the D is unclear. This CDR3 spans 14 amino acids. Germline values: CDR1 SGHDN, CDR2 FVKESK. V was cut by 4 bases and J by 0 bases, with 4 bases left in between. This chain's CDR3 is CASSLCSGANVLTF. DNA for the CDR3: TGTGCCAGCAGCCTGTGCTCTGGGGCCAACGTCCTGACTTTC.

Here the CDR3 reads CASSPGWINTDTQYF. The DNA for the CDR3 is TGTGCCAGCAGCCCAGGATGGATCAACACAGATACGCAGTATTTT. This sequence joins TRBV13 and TRBJ2-3; D gene uncertain. CDR1 PRHDT and CDR2 FYEKMQ come from the germline V gene (reference sequence). Deletions cut 5 bases from V and 2 bases from J, with 14 bases between. The CDR3 runs 15 residues. The entire variable domain, with the rest obtained from reference TRBV13 and TRBJ2-3, is as follows: AAGVIQSPRHLIKEKRETATLKCYPIPRHDTVYWYQQGPGQDPQFLISFYEKMQSDKGSIPDRFSAQQFSDYHSELNMSSLELGDSALYFCASSPGWINTDTQYFGPGTRLTVL.

In its sample, this clonotype was seen many times. The rearrangement joins TRBV20-1 to TRBJ2-2; D is uncertain. The CDR3 covers 14 residues. V dropped 3 bases and J dropped 2 bases, with 10 bases sitting between them. Germline V gene sequence: CDR1 DFQATT, CDR2 SNEGSKA (reference sequence). The CDR3 DNA is TGCAGTGCTAGTGCTCCAGATAACACCGGGGAGCTGTTTTTT. Amino acids: CSASAPDNTGELFF.

J is TRBJ2-1 and V is TRBV5-1; unclear D gene. The CDR3 has 15 amino acids. V lost 0 bases and J lost 0, with 7 bases in between. Germline CDR1 and CDR2: SGHRS and YFSETQ. CDR3 loop: CASSLEPSSYNEQFF. The DNA for the CDR3 is TGCGCCAGCAGCTTGGAGCCTAGCTCCTACAATGAGCAGTTCTTC.

Notes on this clonotype: This may stem from a read error, because a much larger clone lies one nucleotide away. The chain employs TRBV11-2 and TRBJ1-5; D perhaps matches TRBD1 (6 bases). V was pared by 2 bases and J by 3 bases, with 11 bases between. Per the germline V gene, CDR1 is SGHAT and CDR2 is FQNNGV. The CDR3 totals 15 residues. The CDR3 spells CASSLTGTTNQPQHF. The CDR3 DNA is TGTGCCAGCAGCTTAACAGGGACTACCAATCAGCCCCAGCATTTT.